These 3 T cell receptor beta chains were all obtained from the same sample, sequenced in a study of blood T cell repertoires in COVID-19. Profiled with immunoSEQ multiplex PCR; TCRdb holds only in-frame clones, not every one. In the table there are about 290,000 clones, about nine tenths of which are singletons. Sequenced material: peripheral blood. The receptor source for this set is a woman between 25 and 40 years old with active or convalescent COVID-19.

The CDR3 region has the DNA TGTGCCAGCAGCCCGGACTGGGCCCGGGATACGCAGTATTTT. Amino acid sequence: CASSPDWARDTQYF. The gene calls are TRBV7-2 and TRBJ2-3, with D perhaps TRBD2 (5 bases). The CDR3 consists of 14 residues. The germline CDR1 and CDR2 sequences are SGHTA and FQGNSA. The V and J ends lost 5 bases and 6 bases respectively, with 15 bases between them.

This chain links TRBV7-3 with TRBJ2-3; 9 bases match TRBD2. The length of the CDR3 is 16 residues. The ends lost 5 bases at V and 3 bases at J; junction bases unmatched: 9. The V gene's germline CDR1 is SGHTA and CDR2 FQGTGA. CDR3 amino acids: CASSRLRLAETDTQYF. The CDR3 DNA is TGTGCCAGCAGCCGACTCCGACTAGCGGAAACAGATACGCAGTATTTT.

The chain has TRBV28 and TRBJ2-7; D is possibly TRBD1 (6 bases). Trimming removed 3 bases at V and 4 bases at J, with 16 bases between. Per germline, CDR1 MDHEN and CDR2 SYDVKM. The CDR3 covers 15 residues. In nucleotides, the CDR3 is TGTGCCAGCAGTTTCAACCCCACAGGGTTGTACGAGCAGTACTTC. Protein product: CASSFNPTGLYEQYF.